The rows below give T cell receptor beta chains drawn from one sample of a study of cytotoxic CD8 clonotypes in ibrutinib-treated CLL. Method: immunoSEQ multiplex PCR; TCRdb's copy keeps in-frame clones and lacks some. In the table there are 330,000 or so clones, 67% of which are singletons. This specimen was PBMCs, taken after 36 months of ibrutinib treatment. The source is a human donor with chronic lymphocytic leukemia. Both conserved end residues are part of each CDR3. D genes are given only for firm matches. Clone size is not always given. Where it is, it says once, few, many or a class for expanded clones.

d_gene: .; abundance: .; v_gene: TRBV7-9; CDR3aa: CASSLGGRVSYEQYF
d_gene: .; abundance: few; v_gene: TRBV27; CDR3aa: CASSPQQPGSGGYGYTF
d_gene: .; abundance: few; v_gene: TRBV7-3; CDR3aa: CASSLMGVGNSPLHF
d_gene: .; abundance: .; v_gene: TRBV9; CDR3aa: CASSVGSGSYNEQFF
d_gene: TRBD1; abundance: .; v_gene: TRBV5-6; CDR3aa: CASSSTGAETQYF
d_gene: .; abundance: .; v_gene: TRBV7-9; CDR3aa: CASSPRGVISYNEQFF
d_gene: TRBD2; abundance: .; v_gene: TRBV6-1; CDR3aa: CASRVRGMSTDTQYF
d_gene: TRBD1; abundance: .; v_gene: TRBV18; CDR3aa: CASSPPGQGMSTDTQYF
d_gene: TRBD1; abundance: .; v_gene: TRBV7-2; CDR3aa: CASSLGPTGMGSYNEQFF
d_gene: .; abundance: .; v_gene: TRBV9; CDR3aa: CASSVGSAGWYTGELFF
d_gene: .; abundance: .; v_gene: TRBV6-5; CDR3aa: CASSIPGTGELFF
d_gene: TRBD2; abundance: .; v_gene: TRBV28; CDR3aa: CASSLLIGLAGAYEQYF
d_gene: .; abundance: .; v_gene: TRBV29-1; CDR3aa: CSVEGRRERTDTQYF
d_gene: .; abundance: .; v_gene: TRBV19; CDR3aa: CASSNELGDRGMENTEAFF
d_gene: .; abundance: .; v_gene: TRBV29-1; CDR3aa: CSVIASGNTIYF
d_gene: .; abundance: .; v_gene: TRBV4-2; CDR3aa: CASSQARGTDTGELFF
d_gene: .; abundance: .; v_gene: TRBV6-4; CDR3aa: CASSVGESTDTQYF
d_gene: TRBD1; abundance: .; v_gene: TRBV25-1; CDR3aa: CASSAPDRANYGYTF
d_gene: TRBD1; abundance: .; v_gene: TRBV5-8; CDR3aa: CASSLGQGVVYEQYF
d_gene: .; abundance: .; v_gene: TRBV4-2; CDR3aa: CASSQDAYRGTSYEQYF
d_gene: TRBD2; abundance: .; v_gene: TRBV9; CDR3aa: CASSVAGGSEQYF
d_gene: TRBD2; abundance: .; v_gene: TRBV7-2; CDR3aa: CASSLWGTSGSYEQYF
d_gene: .; abundance: few; v_gene: TRBV7-3; CDR3aa: CASSPLADPTDTQYF
d_gene: TRBD2; abundance: .; v_gene: TRBV11-3; CDR3aa: CASSKTSGSTGDTQYF
d_gene: TRBD1; abundance: .; v_gene: TRBV27; CDR3aa: CASSLRGQLNTEAFF
d_gene: .; abundance: .; v_gene: TRBV21-1; CDR3aa: CASSKETSGTPDTQYF
d_gene: TRBD1; abundance: .; v_gene: TRBV5-1; CDR3aa: CASSRTGASSTDTQYF
d_gene: TRBD1; abundance: once; v_gene: TRBV9; CDR3aa: CASSVRGLTDTQYF
d_gene: .; abundance: .; v_gene: TRBV4-1; CDR3aa: CASSHGGGGNYEQYF
d_gene: TRBD1; abundance: .; v_gene: TRBV25-1; CDR3aa: CASSDLRTGGSYEQYF
d_gene: .; abundance: few; v_gene: TRBV6-5; CDR3aa: CASSYSFYKDTEAFF
d_gene: TRBD1; abundance: .; v_gene: TRBV5-1; CDR3aa: CASSTYRGNEQYF
d_gene: .; abundance: .; v_gene: TRBV5-1; CDR3aa: CASSFLGASPYNEQFF
d_gene: .; abundance: .; v_gene: TRBV18; CDR3aa: CASSPLMTGPHGYTF
d_gene: .; abundance: .; v_gene: TRBV5-1; CDR3aa: CASSARDGEQYF
d_gene: TRBD1; abundance: .; v_gene: TRBV5-1; CDR3aa: CASSLGTAAANTIYF
d_gene: .; abundance: .; v_gene: TRBV4-1; CDR3aa: CASSQAAGKGNEKLFF
d_gene: TRBD2; abundance: .; v_gene: TRBV28; CDR3aa: CASSRGGRYEQYF
d_gene: .; abundance: once; v_gene: TRBV6-5; CDR3aa: CASSYRGIDYEQYF
d_gene: TRBD2; abundance: .; v_gene: TRBV5-1; CDR3aa: CASSIPTSGTSTDTQYF
d_gene: .; abundance: .; v_gene: TRBV11-2; CDR3aa: CASSMTVRVSEAFF
d_gene: TRBD1; abundance: .; v_gene: TRBV29-1; CDR3aa: CSVQTGGPYEQYF
d_gene: .; abundance: once; v_gene: TRBV5-1; CDR3aa: CASSDDRIGEAFF
d_gene: .; abundance: .; v_gene: TRBV29-1; CDR3aa: CSVGEYVGYEQYF
d_gene: .; abundance: .; v_gene: TRBV5-1; CDR3aa: CASSPETATNYGYTF
d_gene: TRBD2; abundance: few; v_gene: TRBV27; CDR3aa: CASQSGSSYNEQFF
d_gene: TRBD2; abundance: few; v_gene: TRBV7-3; CDR3aa: CASSLSGRASGELFF
d_gene: .; abundance: .; v_gene: TRBV27; CDR3aa: CASSRYPNPGRHYEQYF
d_gene: TRBD1; abundance: .; v_gene: TRBV18; CDR3aa: CASSPTYRDSAGELFF
d_gene: .; abundance: .; v_gene: TRBV11-2; CDR3aa: CASSSRVLPLATNEKLFF
d_gene: TRBD2; abundance: few; v_gene: TRBV7-8; CDR3aa: CASSFRRTSGKANTGELFF
d_gene: .; abundance: .; v_gene: TRBV7-9; CDR3aa: CASSMGPATQAFF
d_gene: .; abundance: once; v_gene: TRBV2; CDR3aa: CASLLGSSYNEQFF
d_gene: .; abundance: once; v_gene: TRBV29-1; CDR3aa: CSVAQGPTSYEQYF
d_gene: .; abundance: .; v_gene: TRBV9; CDR3aa: CASSVEGHINTGELFF
d_gene: .; abundance: .; v_gene: TRBV10-2; CDR3aa: CASSASNRWTYEQYF
d_gene: TRBD1; abundance: .; v_gene: TRBV9; CDR3aa: CASSRRVGTGVVEQYF